Shown below are 19 T cell receptor beta chains from a single sample sequenced in a study of blood T cell repertoires in COVID-19. Only in-frame clones appear in the TCRdb table, and some are missing; sequencing was by immunoSEQ multiplex PCR. This sample has around 160,000 clones, with around 81% found just once. Sequencing was carried out using peripheral blood. The origin of the receptors is a man between 60 and 75 years old with active or convalescent COVID-19.

The V call is TRBV18, the J call TRBJ1-1, with unresolved D. The germline V and J ends were trimmed by 6 bases and 2 bases, with 13 bases remaining between them. Germline-derived CDR1 and CDR2 are KGHSH and LQKENI. The CDR3 is made up of 14 amino acids. CDR3 sequence: CASSTGSTNTEAFF. The CDR3 DNA follows: TGTGCCAGCTCGACCGGGTCTACAAACACTGAAGCTTTCTTT.

This chain connects TRBV6-2 or TRBV6-3 to TRBJ2-4; 7 bases fit TRBD2. Germline CDR1 is MNHEY and CDR2 is SVGEGT. The junction had 13 bases not matched to a gene; V was cut back by 2 bases and J by 0 bases. The CDR3 has 19 residues. The CDR3 DNA sequence: TGTGCCAGCAGTTACCCCGGACTAGGGGATGCTCTAGCCAAAAACATTCAGTACTTC. It yields the protein CASSYPGLGDALAKNIQYF.

The rearrangement joins TRBV18 to TRBJ2-3; 12 nucleotides align to TRBD2. The length of the CDR3 is 19 residues. Germline trimming cut 6 bases from V and 3 bases from J; bases unmatched to any gene: 16. CDR1 and CDR2 from the germline V gene are KGHSH and LQKENI. The CDR3 reads CASSHRSSGRAEGTDTQYF. The CDR3 DNA sequence: TGTGCCAGCTCGCACAGGTCTAGCGGGAGGGCCGAAGGTACAGATACGCAGTATTTT.

J is TRBJ1-6 and V is TRBV28; 11 bases agree with TRBD1. V shed 6 bases and J 10 bases; nucleotides not matched to a gene: 5. CDR3 length equals 14 residues. Germline V gives CDR1 MDHEN, CDR2 SYDVKM. Written as DNA, the CDR3 is TGTGCCAGCAGAGGACAGGGGGCAGGCTCACCCCTCCACTTT. Translating gives CASRGQGAGSPLHF.

This clone appeared once. The V gene is TRBV6-5, the J gene TRBJ1-5; 9 bases match TRBD1. The length of the CDR3 is 15 residues. Germline values: CDR1 MNHEY, CDR2 SVGAGI. The ends lost 5 bases at V and 0 bases at J; junction bases unmatched: 2. CDR3 nucleotide sequence: TGTGCCAGCAGTACGACAGGGGGTAGCAATCAGCCCCAGCATTTT. It specifies CASSTTGGSNQPQHF.

The chain recombines TRBV6-6 with TRBJ2-1; 8 positions agree with TRBD2. CDR3 length equals 14 residues. Germline V gene sequence: CDR1 MNHNY, CDR2 SVGAGI (reference sequence). After removal of 6 bases from V and 5 bases from J, the junction contained 6 bases not matched to a gene. This CDR3 reads CASSSRGGNNEQFF. Written as DNA, the CDR3 is TGTGCCAGCAGCTCCCGGGGGGGGAACAATGAGCAGTTCTTC.

J is TRBJ1-2 and V is TRBV18; 7 bases map to TRBD1. The germline gives CDR1 KGHSH, CDR2 LQKENI. The CDR3 is 15 residues long. The junction had 6 bases not matched to a gene; V was cut back by 2 bases and J by 3 bases. DNA of the CDR3: TGTGCCAGCTCACCAAGAAGGGACAGTTACTATGGCTACACCTTC. It translates to CASSPRRDSYYGYTF.

The V and J genes are TRBV11-2 and TRBJ2-5; 7 bases are shared with TRBD2. The trim removed 6 bases at V and 3 bases at J, leaving 19 bases unmatched. The germline V gene has CDR1 SGHAT and CDR2 FQNNGV. CDR3 size: 18 residues. CDR3 in DNA: TGTGCCAGCAGTTCATTCGGGAGGTCTGGTTCGGGGGAAGAGACCCAGTACTTC. Amino acids: CASSSFGRSGSGEETQYF.

V is TRBV3-1 (or the pseudogene TRBV3-2) and J is TRBJ2-7, with D perhaps TRBD2 (6 bases). The CDR3 runs 14 residues. Trimming took 4 bases from V and 4 from J, leaving 14 bases between them. Germline V gene sequence: CDR1 LGHDT, CDR2 YNNKEL (reference sequence). In nucleotides, the CDR3 is TGTGCCAGCAGCCCCAGGACTAATTATTACGAGCAGTACTTC. This sequence encodes CASSPRTNYYEQYF.

The gene calls are TRBV5-6 and TRBJ2-7; 7 bases line up with TRBD2. V gave up 3 bases and J gave up 4 bases; unmatched junction bases: 13. The CDR3 length is 16 residues. Germline V CDR1 and CDR2: SGHDT, YYEEEE. CDR3 sequence: CASSWGRAGYSYEQYF. Written as DNA, the CDR3 is TGTGCCAGCAGCTGGGGCCGAGCGGGGTATTCTTACGAGCAGTACTTC.

The chain combines TRBV7-6 with TRBJ2-7, with 12 bases matching TRBD2. V dropped 5 bases and J dropped 2; count of bases not matched to a gene: 4. This CDR3 comprises 15 residues. The V gene's germline CDR1 is SGHVS and CDR2 FNYEAQ. CDR3 nucleotide sequence: TGTGCCAGCAGCGGGGGACTAGCGGGCGCCTACGAGCAGTACTTC. Its protein is CASSGGLAGAYEQYF.

This rearrangement joins TRBV7-3 to TRBJ2-1; 11 positions agree with TRBD2. The CDR3 has 15 amino acids. With 5 bases clipped from V and 9 bases from J, the junction kept 9 bases outside the gene matches. Germline CDR1 reads SGHTA; CDR2 reads FQGTGA. CDR3 loop: CASSPSSGGSVEQFF. CDR3 DNA: TGTGCCAGCAGCCCCTCTAGCGGGGGGTCCGTTGAGCAGTTCTTC.

This clone was seen a single time. The chain has TRBV6-5 and TRBJ1-1; D ambiguous. Germline V lookup: CDR1 MNHEY, CDR2 SVGAGI. This CDR3 is built from 15 residues. Trimming left V 6 bases short and J 4 bases short, with 18 bases between. The CDR3 region is CASREGSARITEAFF. The CDR3 nucleotides read TGTGCCAGCAGGGAGGGTAGCGCGCGGATCACTGAAGCTTTCTTT.

The rearrangement links TRBV7-9 to TRBJ2-2, with 7 bases lining up with TRBD2. The V segment lost 1 base and the J segment 6 bases; nucleotides outside the gene matches: 2. This CDR3 spans 14 amino acids. From germline, CDR1 is SEHNR and CDR2 FQNEAQ (reference sequence). The DNA for the CDR3 is TGTGCCAGCAGCTTAGGTGCGGGGGCCGGGGAGCTGTTTTTT. Protein: CASSLGAGAGELFF.

The V and J genes are TRBV7-3 and TRBJ1-1, with D possibly being TRBD1 (6 bases). Trimming left V 0 bases short and J 4 bases short, with 6 bases between. This CDR3 has 13 residues. Per the germline V gene, CDR1 is SGHTA and CDR2 is FQGTGA. Here the CDR3 reads CASSLTGGTEAFF. Here the CDR3 DNA reads TGTGCCAGCAGCTTAACAGGGGGCACTGAAGCTTTCTTT.

The chain carries TRBV29-1 and TRBJ2-1; weak D call: TRBD2 (6 bases). The V end was cut by 6 bases, the J end by 6 bases, with 12 bases between. CDR3 length equals 12 residues. From germline, CDR1 is SQVTM and CDR2 ANQGSEA. The CDR3 nucleotides read TGCAGCGTCAGTCTAGCGAGCAATGAGCAGTTCTTC. Protein product: CSVSLASNEQFF.

The chain has TRBV6-1 and TRBJ1-4; D is possibly TRBD1 (5 bases). Between the trimmed V and J ends, which lost 0 bases and 5 bases, there was a span of 13 bases. Germline CDR1 is MNHNS and CDR2 is SASEGT. CDR3 length: 16 residues. The CDR3 spells CASSEAIRRGNEKLFF. Here the CDR3 DNA reads TGTGCCAGCAGTGAAGCTATCCGGAGGGGAAATGAAAAACTGTTTTTT.

This sequence joins TRBV5-6 and TRBJ2-1, with 9 bases matching TRBD1. The V and J ends lost 4 bases and 4 bases, in that order; junction bases with no gene match: 3. The CDR3 has 14 residues. Germline V CDR1 and CDR2: SGHDT, YYEEEE. The CDR3 nucleotides are TGTGCCAGCAGCACCGGGACAGGGTACAATGAGCAGTTCTTC. Residues: CASSTGTGYNEQFF.

The V and J genes are TRBV10-1 and TRBJ2-7; the D gene is possibly TRBD2 (6 bases). This CDR3 region has 14 residues. Between the trimmed V and J ends, which lost 4 bases and 4 bases, there was a span of 14 bases. Germline loops: CDR1 WNHNN, CDR2 SYGVQD (reference sequence). In DNA, the CDR3 is TGCGCCAGCAGTGGGCAGGGAGGCGGGTACGAGCAGTACTTC. It specifies CASSGQGGGYEQYF.